This T cell receptor (beta chain) was sequenced during a study of blood T cell repertoires in COVID-19. J lost 13 bases, V lost 1 base, and 3 bases had no gene match. Per the germline V gene, CDR1 is SGHTA and CDR2 is FQGTGA. There are 12 residues in the CDR3. This clone turned up a few times. Generated by immunoSEQ multiplex PCR, the TCRdb table keeps only in-frame clones and is missing some. The repertoire has under 200,000 clones, approximately 80% of them found once; the top ten carry roughly 8.6%. This rearrangement joins TRBV7-3 to TRBJ1-4; TRBD1 agrees at 7 bases. Input material: peripheral blood. This receptor was identified in a man aged 55 to 70 with acute or convalescent COVID-19. The DNA of the CDR3 is TGTGCCAGCAGCTTAATGGCAGGGGGACTGTTTTTT. As protein: CASSLMAGGLFF.